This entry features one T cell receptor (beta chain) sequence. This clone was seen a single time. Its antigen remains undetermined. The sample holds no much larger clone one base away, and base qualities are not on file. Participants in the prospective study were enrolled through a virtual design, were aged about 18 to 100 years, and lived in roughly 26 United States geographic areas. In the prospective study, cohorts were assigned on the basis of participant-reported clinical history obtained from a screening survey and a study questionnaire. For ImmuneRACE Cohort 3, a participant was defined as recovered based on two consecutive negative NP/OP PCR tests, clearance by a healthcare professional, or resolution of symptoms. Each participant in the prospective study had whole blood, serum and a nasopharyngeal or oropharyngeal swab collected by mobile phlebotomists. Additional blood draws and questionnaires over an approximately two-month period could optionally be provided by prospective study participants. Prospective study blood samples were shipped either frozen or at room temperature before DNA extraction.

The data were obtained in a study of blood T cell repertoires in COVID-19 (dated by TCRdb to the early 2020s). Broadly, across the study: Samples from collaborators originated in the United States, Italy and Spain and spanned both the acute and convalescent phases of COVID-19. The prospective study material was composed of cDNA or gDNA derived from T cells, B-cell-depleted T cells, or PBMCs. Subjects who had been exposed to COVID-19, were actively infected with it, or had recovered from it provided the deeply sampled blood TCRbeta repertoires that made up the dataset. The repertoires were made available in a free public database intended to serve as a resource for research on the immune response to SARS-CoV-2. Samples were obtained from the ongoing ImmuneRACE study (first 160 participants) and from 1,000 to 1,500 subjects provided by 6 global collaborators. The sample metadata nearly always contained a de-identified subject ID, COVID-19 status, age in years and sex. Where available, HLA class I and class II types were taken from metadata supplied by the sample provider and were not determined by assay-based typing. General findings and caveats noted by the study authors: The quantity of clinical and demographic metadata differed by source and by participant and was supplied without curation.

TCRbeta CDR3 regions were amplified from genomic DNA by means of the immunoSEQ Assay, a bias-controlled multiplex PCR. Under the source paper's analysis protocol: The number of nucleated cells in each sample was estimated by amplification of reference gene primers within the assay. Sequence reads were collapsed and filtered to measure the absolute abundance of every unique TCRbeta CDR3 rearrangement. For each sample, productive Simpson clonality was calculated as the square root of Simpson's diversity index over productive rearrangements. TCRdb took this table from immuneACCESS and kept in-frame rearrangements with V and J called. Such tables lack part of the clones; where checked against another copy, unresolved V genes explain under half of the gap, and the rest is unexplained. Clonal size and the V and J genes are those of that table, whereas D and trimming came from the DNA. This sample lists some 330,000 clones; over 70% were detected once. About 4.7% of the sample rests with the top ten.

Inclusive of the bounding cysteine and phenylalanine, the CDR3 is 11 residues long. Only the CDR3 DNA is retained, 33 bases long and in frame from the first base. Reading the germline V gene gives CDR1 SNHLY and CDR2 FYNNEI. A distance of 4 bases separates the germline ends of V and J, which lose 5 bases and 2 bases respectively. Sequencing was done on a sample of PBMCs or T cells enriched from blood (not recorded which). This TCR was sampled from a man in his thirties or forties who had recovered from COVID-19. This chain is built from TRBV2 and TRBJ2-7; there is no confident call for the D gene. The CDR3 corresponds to CASSYTYEQYF. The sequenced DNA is TGTGCCAGCAGTTACACCTACGAGCAGTACTTC.